The 6 T cell receptor beta chains below all came from one sample that was sequenced in a study of prognosis after radiotherapy for stage I lung cancer. Two-round multiplex PCR, the amplification method, yielded TCR beta CDR3 from genomic DNA. Round-one PCR had primers specific to each TRBV and TRBJ gene. TCRdb re-called the multiplex PCR reads with MiXCR, one entry per CDR3 protein. The sample has 11,000 to 15,000 distinct CDR3 sequences; roughly 26% are singletons. The sequencing used PBMCs, collected before or after stereotactic body radiation therapy (not recorded which). The receptors originated from a donor aged 50 or older with non-small cell lung cancer.

As concerns this clonotype: The likely explanation is a read error, given a far larger clone one base away. The chain is built from TRBV6-1 and TRBJ2-7; D might be TRBD2 (5 bases). Per germline, CDR1 MNHNS and CDR2 SASEGT. The CDR3 is made up of 15 amino acids. V was clipped by 5 bases and J by 0 bases, with 14 bases between them. The CDR3 sequence: CASSSASWGSYEQYF. As DNA, the CDR3 is TGTGCCAGCAGTTCGGCTAGCTGGGGCTCCTACGAGCAGTACTTC.

This clonotype was counted at least ten times. CDR3 protein: CASSRQANTEAFF. The CDR3 region has the DNA TGTGCCAGCTCACGCCAGGCGAACACTGAAGCTTTCTTT. The chain has TRBV18 and TRBJ1-1; D gene unclear. The CDR3 spans 13 residues. Germline CDR1 and CDR2: KGHSH and LQKENI. Trimming removed 4 bases at V and 1 base at J, with 7 bases between.

This clonotype has a count of ten or more. V is TRBV2 and J is TRBJ2-7; 7 nucleotides agree with TRBD2. V lost 8 bases to trimming and J lost 0 bases; unmatched junction nucleotides: 7. Germline V gives CDR1 SNHLY, CDR2 FYNNEI. CDR3 length equals 14 residues. The CDR3 is CASASGTGSYEQYF. The CDR3 DNA sequence: TGTGCCAGCGCAAGCGGGACCGGCTCCTACGAGCAGTACTTC.

The chain joins TRBV24-1 to TRBJ2-3, with TRBD2 matching over 11 bases. The junction had 10 bases not matched to a gene; V was cut back by 4 bases and J by 2 bases. This CDR3 region has 18 residues. Germline V gene lookup returns CDR1 KGHDR and CDR2 SFDVKD. The CDR3 reads CATSDQGLAGLPTDTQYF. CDR3 bases: TGTGCCACCAGTGACCAAGGACTAGCGGGCCTTCCCACAGATACGCAGTATTTT.

With regard to this clonotype: A much larger clone sits a single nucleotide away, making a read error possible. V is TRBV6-5 and J is TRBJ2-2; D gene unclear. CDR1 is MNHEY, CDR2 SVGAGI, per germline. The CDR3 extends over 13 amino acids. Trimming took 3 bases from V and 3 from J, leaving 5 bases between them. The CDR3 loop reads CASSYFDTGELFF. The CDR3 nucleotides read TGTGCCAGCAGTTATTTTGACACCGGGGAGCTGTTTTTT.

This clonotype was detected ten times or more. The chain couples TRBV15 to TRBJ1-1; no definite D call. V was clipped by 0 bases and J by 6 bases, with 8 bases between them. Germline V gene data show CDR1 as LNHNV and CDR2 as YYDKDF (reference sequence). The CDR3 runs 13 residues. The CDR3 loop reads CATSRDLRSEAFF. The DNA for the CDR3 is TGTGCCACCAGCAGAGATCTGAGGTCTGAAGCTTTCTTT.